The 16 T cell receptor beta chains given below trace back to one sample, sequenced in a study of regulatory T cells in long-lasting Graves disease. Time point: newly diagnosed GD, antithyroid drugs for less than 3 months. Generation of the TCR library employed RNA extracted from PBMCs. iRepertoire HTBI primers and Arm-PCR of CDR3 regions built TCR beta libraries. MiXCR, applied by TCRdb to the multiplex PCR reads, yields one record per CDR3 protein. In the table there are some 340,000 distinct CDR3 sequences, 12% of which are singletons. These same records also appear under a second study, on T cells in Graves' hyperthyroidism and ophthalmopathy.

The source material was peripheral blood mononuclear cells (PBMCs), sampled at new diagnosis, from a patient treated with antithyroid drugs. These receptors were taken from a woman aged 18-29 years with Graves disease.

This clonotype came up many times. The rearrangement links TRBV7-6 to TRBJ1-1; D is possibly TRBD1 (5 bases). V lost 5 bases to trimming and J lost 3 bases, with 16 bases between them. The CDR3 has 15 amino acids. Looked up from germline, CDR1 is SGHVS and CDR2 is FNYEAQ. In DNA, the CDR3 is TGTGCCAGCAGCGCTCCGGGACGTGGTGACACTGAAGCTTTCTTT. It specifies CASSAPGRGDTEAFF.

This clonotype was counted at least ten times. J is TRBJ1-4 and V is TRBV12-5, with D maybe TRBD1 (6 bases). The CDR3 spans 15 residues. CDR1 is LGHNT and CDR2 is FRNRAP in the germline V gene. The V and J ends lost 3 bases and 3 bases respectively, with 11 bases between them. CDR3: CASGLVGGSNEKLFF. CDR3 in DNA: TGTGCTAGTGGTTTAGTCGGGGGCTCTAATGAAAAACTGTTTTTT.

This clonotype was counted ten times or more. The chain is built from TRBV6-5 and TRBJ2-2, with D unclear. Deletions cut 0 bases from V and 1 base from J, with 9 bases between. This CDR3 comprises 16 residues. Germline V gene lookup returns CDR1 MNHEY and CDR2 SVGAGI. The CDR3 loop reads CASSYSAQKNTGELFF. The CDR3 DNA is TGTGCCAGCAGTTACTCGGCACAGAAGAACACCGGGGAGCTGTTTTTT.

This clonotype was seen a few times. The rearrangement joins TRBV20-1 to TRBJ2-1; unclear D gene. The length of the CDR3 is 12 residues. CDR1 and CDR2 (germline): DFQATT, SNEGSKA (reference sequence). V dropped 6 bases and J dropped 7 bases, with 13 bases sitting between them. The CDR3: CSATYHRNEQFF. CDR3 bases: TGCAGTGCAACATACCATCGGAATGAGCAGTTCTTC.

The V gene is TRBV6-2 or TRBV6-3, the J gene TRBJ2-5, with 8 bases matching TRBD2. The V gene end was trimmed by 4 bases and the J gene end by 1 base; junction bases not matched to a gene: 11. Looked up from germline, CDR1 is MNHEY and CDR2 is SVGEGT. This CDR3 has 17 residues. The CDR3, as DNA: TGTGCCAGCAGTTTGGGTGGAACTAGCGGAATCCAAGAGACCCAGTACTTC. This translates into CASSLGGTSGIQETQYF.

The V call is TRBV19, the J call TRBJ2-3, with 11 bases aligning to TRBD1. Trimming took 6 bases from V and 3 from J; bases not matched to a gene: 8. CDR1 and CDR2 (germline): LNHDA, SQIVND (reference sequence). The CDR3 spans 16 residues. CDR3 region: CASSNHRDRGTDTQYF. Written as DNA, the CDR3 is TGTGCCAGTAGCAACCACCGGGACAGGGGGACAGATACGCAGTATTTT. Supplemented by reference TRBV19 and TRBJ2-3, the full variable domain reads DGGITQSPKYLFRKEGQNVTLSCEQNLNHDAMYWYRQDPGQGLRLIYYSQIVNDFQKGDIAEGYSVSREKKESFPLTVTSAQKNPTAFYLCASSNHRDRGTDTQYFGPGTRLTVL.

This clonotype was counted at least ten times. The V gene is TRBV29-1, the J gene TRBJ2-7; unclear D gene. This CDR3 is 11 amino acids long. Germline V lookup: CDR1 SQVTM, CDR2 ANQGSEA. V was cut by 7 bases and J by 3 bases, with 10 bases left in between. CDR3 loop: CSGRNHYEQYF. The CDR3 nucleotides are TGCAGCGGACGGAACCACTACGAGCAGTACTTC.

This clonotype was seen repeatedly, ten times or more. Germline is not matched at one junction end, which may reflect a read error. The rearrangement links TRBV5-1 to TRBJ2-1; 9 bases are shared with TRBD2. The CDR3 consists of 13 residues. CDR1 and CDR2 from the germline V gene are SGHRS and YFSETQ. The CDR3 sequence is CASSSGSYNEQFF. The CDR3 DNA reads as TGTGCCAGCAGTAGCGGGAGTTACAATGAGCAGTTCTTC. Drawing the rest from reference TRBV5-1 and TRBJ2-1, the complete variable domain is KAGVTQTPRYLIKTRGQQVTLSCSPISGHRSVSWYQQTPGQGLQFLFEYFSETQRNKGNFPGRFSGRQFSNSRSEMNVSTLELGDSALYLCASSSGSYNEQFFGPGTRLTVL.

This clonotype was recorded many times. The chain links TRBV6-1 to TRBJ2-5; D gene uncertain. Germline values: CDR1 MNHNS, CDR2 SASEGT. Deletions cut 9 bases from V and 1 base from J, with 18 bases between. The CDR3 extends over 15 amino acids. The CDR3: CASTWSSSPQETQYF. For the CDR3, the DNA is TGTGCCAGTACTTGGTCCTCCTCCCCCCAAGAGACCCAGTACTTC.

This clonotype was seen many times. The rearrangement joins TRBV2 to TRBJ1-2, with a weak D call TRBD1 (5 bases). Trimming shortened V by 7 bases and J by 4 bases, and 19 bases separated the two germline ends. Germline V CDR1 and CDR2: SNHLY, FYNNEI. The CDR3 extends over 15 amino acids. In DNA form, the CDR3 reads TGTGCCAGCACCGGATCTAGACAGTCTTTCTATGGCTACACCTTC. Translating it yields CASTGSRQSFYGYTF. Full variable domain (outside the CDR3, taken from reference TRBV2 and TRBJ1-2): EPEVTQTPSHQVTQMGQEVILRCVPISNHLYFYWYRQILGQKVEFLVSFYNNEISEKSEIFDDQFSVERPDGSNFTLKIRSTKLEDSAMYFCASTGSRQSFYGYTFGSGTRLTVV.

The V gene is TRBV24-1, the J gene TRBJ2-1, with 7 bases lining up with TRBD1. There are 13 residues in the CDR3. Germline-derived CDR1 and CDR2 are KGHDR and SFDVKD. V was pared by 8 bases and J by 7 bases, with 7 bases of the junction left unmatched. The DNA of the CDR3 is TGTGCCACCACCGCCGGCAGGGGGAATGAGCAGTTCTTC. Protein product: CATTAGRGNEQFF.

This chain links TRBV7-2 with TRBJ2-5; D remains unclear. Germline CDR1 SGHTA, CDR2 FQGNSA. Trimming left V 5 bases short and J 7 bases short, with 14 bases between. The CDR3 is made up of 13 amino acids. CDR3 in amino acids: CASSPRLVGTQYF. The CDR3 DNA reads TGTGCCAGCAGCCCTAGACTGGTCGGGACCCAGTACTTC.

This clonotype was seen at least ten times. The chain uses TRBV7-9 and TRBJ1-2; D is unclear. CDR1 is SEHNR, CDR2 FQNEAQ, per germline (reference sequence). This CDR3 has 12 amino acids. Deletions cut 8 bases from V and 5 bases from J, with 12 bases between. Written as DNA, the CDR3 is TGTGCCAGCTCACCTACAGTATATGGCTACACCTTC. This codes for CASSPTVYGYTF.

The CDR3 loop is CASSLGSAATEAFF. The CDR3 nucleotides read TGCGCCAGCAGCCTCGGGTCAGCTGCCACTGAAGCTTTCTTT. The rearrangement links TRBV4-3 to TRBJ1-1; no reliable D call. With 4 bases removed from V and 4 bases from J, the gap between germline ends came to 13 bases. Germline assignment: CDR1 LGHNA and CDR2 YSLEER. This CDR3 region has 14 residues.

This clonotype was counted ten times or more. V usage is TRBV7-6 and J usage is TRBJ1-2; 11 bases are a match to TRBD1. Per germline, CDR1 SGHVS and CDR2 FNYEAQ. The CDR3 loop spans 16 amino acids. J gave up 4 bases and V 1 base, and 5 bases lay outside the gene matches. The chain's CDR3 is CASSLGGTGGRYGYTF. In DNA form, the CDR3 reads TGTGCCAGCAGCTTAGGGGGGACAGGGGGTCGCTATGGCTACACCTTC.

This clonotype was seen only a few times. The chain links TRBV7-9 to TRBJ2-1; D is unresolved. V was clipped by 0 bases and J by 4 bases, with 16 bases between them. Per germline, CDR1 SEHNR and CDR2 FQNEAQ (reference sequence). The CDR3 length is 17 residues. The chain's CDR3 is CASSLATTEPRYNEQFF. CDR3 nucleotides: TGTGCCAGCAGCTTAGCGACGACTGAACCCCGGTACAATGAGCAGTTCTTC.